This T cell receptor beta chain is drawn from a study of OX40 agonist ivuxolimab in advanced cancers. Study-wide background: Anti-PD-1, anti-PD-L1 or anti-CTLA-4 therapy given earlier was allowed, and 40% had some.

The repertoire was sequenced with immunoSEQ multiplex PCR; TCRdb's copy has only in-frame clones and lacks some. Found here are over 30,000 clones, about nine tenths of them singletons; the top ten hold approximately 4.1%. The germline V gene has CDR1 LNHDA and CDR2 SQIVND (reference sequence). This CDR3 has 16 residues. J lost 0 bases, V lost 9 bases, and 5 bases had no gene match. The sequencing here drew on CD4+ or CD8+ T cells sorted from blood, taken in a trial of the OX40 agonist ivuxolimab. The receptor was isolated from an adult with an advanced solid tumor such as melanoma, head and neck, liver or kidney cancer. The V gene is TRBV19, the J gene TRBJ2-6, with 10 bases lining up with TRBD1. The chain's CDR3 is CASGGQGDSGANVLTF. CDR3 in DNA: TGTGCCAGCGGCGGACAGGGGGACTCTGGGGCCAACGTCCTGACTTTC.